This TCR beta chain derives from a study of blood T cell repertoires in COVID-19. About the study: Acute and convalescent COVID-19 samples came from the United States, Italy and Spain.

Clones were sequenced by immunoSEQ multiplex PCR, and TCRdb holds only the in-frame ones, with some missing. The table lists approximately 490,000 clones, around 90% of them singletons. The CDR3 loop spans 15 amino acids. V lost 5 bases and J 0 bases, leaving 11 bases between the germline ends. Germline CDR1 is SNHLY and CDR2 is FYNNEI. This chain joins TRBV2 and TRBJ1-5, with D possibly being TRBD1 (6 bases). The receptor's source is a woman younger than 30 who had recovered from COVID-19. Sequenced: PBMCs or T cells enriched from blood (not recorded which). Written as DNA, the CDR3 is TGTGCCAGCAGTTTACAGGGACATAGCAATCAGCCCCAGCATTTT. Its protein is CASSLQGHSNQPQHF.